This T cell receptor beta chain originates from a study of blood T cell repertoires in COVID-19. Study-wide context: In each case, the material was cDNA or gDNA derived from T cells, B-cell-depleted T cells, or PBMCs.

This clone was recorded a few times. The data were produced by immunoSEQ multiplex PCR, yet TCRdb's version contains in-frame clones alone and is incomplete. This sample has 60,000 or so clones, with around 77% found just once. This TCR was sampled from a man in his fifties or sixties with acute or convalescent COVID-19. The specimen was peripheral blood.

DNA for the CDR3: TGTGCCAGCAACACCCCCAAGATTGCTAATGAAAAACTGTTTTTT. It yields the protein CASNTPKIANEKLFF. The chain carries TRBV2 and TRBJ1-4; no clear D. The CDR3 has 15 residues. Germline CDR1 SNHLY, CDR2 FYNNEI. V lost 7 bases, J lost 3 bases, and 15 bases lay in between.